This T cell receptor beta chain came from a study of identical twins. The authors used template switching to add a universal primer site and gave cDNA unique molecular identifiers. TCRdb analysed the 5' RACE reads with MiXCR anew, one entry per CDR3 protein. In the table there are 1.5 million to 2 million distinct CDR3 sequences, around 33% of which are singletons. CDR1 SGDLS and CDR2 YYNGEE come from the germline V gene. The CDR3 length is 15 residues. The V gene lost 4 bases and the J gene lost 2 bases, with 14 bases spanning the gap. Study outcomes and limitations: One should note that invariant MAIT and iNKT cells could partly confound zero-insertion analyses. Conclusions came from cross-sectional statistical analysis, not from following the same donors. Insertions were reduced in abundant cord blood beta clonotypes but not in memory repertoires.

On this clonotype itself: Its specificity is not known.

The sample was cord blood. V is TRBV9 and J is TRBJ2-3; D may be TRBD2 (6 bases). The receptor was derived from a newborn girl in good health. CDR3 nucleotides: TGTGCCAGCAGCCCCATAGCGGAGAACACAGATACGCAGTATTTT. Translated, it gives CASSPIAENTDTQYF. Drawing the rest from reference TRBV9 and TRBJ2-3, the complete variable domain is DSGVTQTPKHLITATGQRVTLRCSPRSGDLSVYWYQQSLDQGLQFLIQYYNGEERAKGNILERFSAQQFPDLHSELNLSSLELGDSALYFCASSPIAENTDTQYFGPGTRLTVL.